The 30 T cell receptor beta chains listed next were all sequenced from one sample in a study of chemoradiotherapy in HPV16-positive cancers. Assay used: immunoSEQ multiplex PCR; TCRdb lists only in-frame clones, some missing. This table holds several thousand clones, around 79% found once. Sequencing was performed on tumor tissue, taken from a patient who underwent chemoradiotherapy. These receptors all stem from a human donor with HPV-associated anogenital cancer.

This rearrangement joins TRBV10-3 to TRBJ2-7; no clear D gene. The germline CDR1 and CDR2 sequences are ENHRY and SYGVKD. Trimming stripped 7 bases from V and 0 bases from J, with 13 bases between. This CDR3 spans 14 amino acids. The CDR3 loop reads CAITLHPDSYEQYF. DNA of the CDR3: TGTGCCATCACCCTCCACCCGGACTCCTACGAGCAGTACTTC.

This clone has a single count. The chain links TRBV9 to TRBJ2-1, with 7 nucleotides matching TRBD2. Germline V CDR1 and CDR2: SGDLS, YYNGEE. The CDR3 covers 15 residues. After removal of 4 bases from V and 2 bases from J, the junction contained 6 bases not matched to a gene. CDR3 DNA sequence: TGTGCCAGCAGCCAAAGGCTAGCGGCCTACAATGAGCAGTTCTTC. It yields the protein CASSQRLAAYNEQFF.

This clone was detected once. The chain has TRBV14 and TRBJ2-2; D gene uncertain. The V and J ends lost 1 base and 7 bases respectively, with 7 bases between them. There are 13 residues in the CDR3. Germline V gives CDR1 SGHDN, CDR2 FVKESK. CDR3 nucleotide sequence: TGTGCCAGCAGCCAAGGGGGTCGCGGGGAGCTGTTTTTT. Residues: CASSQGGRGELFF. The full variable domain, with the rest looked up from reference TRBV14 and TRBJ2-2, is EAGVTQFPSHSVIEKGQTVTLRCDPISGHDNLYWYRRVMGKEIKFLLHFVKESKQDESGMPNNRFLAERTGGTYSTLKVQPAELEDSGVYFCASSQGGRGELFFGEGSRLTVL.

With regard to this clone: A read error may produce the germline difference seen at one junction end. The gene calls are TRBV7-7 and TRBJ2-5, with a weak D call TRBD2 (6 bases). The germline V gene has CDR1 SSHAT and CDR2 FNYEAQ (reference sequence). This CDR3 spans 16 amino acids. CDR3 residues: CASSLSREGGQETQYF. The CDR3 DNA reads as TGTGCTAGCAGCTTATCAAGAGAGGGAGGCCAAGAGACCCAGTACTTC. Full variable domain (outside the CDR3, taken from reference TRBV7-7 and TRBJ2-5): GAGVSQSPRYKVTKRGQDVTLRCDPISSHATLYWYQQALGQGPEFLTYFNYEAQPDKSGLPSDRFSAERPEGSISTLTIQRTEQRDSAMYRCASSLSREGGQETQYFGPGTRLLVL.

V and J are TRBV5-1 and TRBJ2-2; TRBD1 aligns across 9 bases. J was trimmed by 0 bases and V by 4 bases; bases with no gene match: 10. The germline V gene has CDR1 SGHRS and CDR2 YFSETQ. The CDR3 totals 18 residues. The CDR3 loop is CASSGTGNRWPNTGELFF. The CDR3 bases are TGCGCCAGCAGCGGGACAGGGAATCGGTGGCCGAACACCGGGGAGCTGTTTTTT.

This chain connects TRBV2 to TRBJ1-5; 7 bases match TRBD1. The CDR3 runs 14 residues. J lost 1 base, V lost 6 bases, and 3 bases had no gene match. The germline V gene has CDR1 SNHLY and CDR2 FYNNEI. This chain's CDR3 is CASRAGGSNQPQHF. The CDR3 coding sequence is TGTGCCAGCAGGGCAGGGGGAAGCAATCAGCCCCAGCATTTT.

The chain carries TRBV6-5 and TRBJ2-2; TRBD1 might be the D (5 bases). Germline V gives CDR1 MNHEY, CDR2 SVGAGI. This CDR3 has 14 amino acids. The V and J ends lost 4 bases and 8 bases respectively, with 14 bases between them. The CDR3 region has the DNA TGTGCCAGCAGTTCGTCCAGGGTCCAGGGGGAGCTGTTTTTT. This sequence encodes CASSSSRVQGELFF.

This clone was observed a handful of times. V usage is TRBV7-9 and J usage is TRBJ1-5; tentative D call: TRBD1 (5 bases). The CDR3 consists of 16 residues. The germline V gene encodes CDR1 SEHNR and CDR2 FQNEAQ (reference sequence). Trimming cost V 1 base and J 0 bases, with 10 bases left between them. The CDR3 region is CASSLGRDLSNQPQHF. The CDR3 coding sequence is TGTGCCAGCAGCTTAGGCAGGGATCTTAGCAATCAGCCCCAGCATTTT.

J is TRBJ2-1 and V is TRBV27; 13 nucleotides agree with TRBD2. After removal of 3 bases from V and 4 bases from J, the junction contained 6 bases not matched to a gene. The CDR3 has 17 amino acids. Germline V lookup: CDR1 MNHEY, CDR2 SMNVEV (reference sequence). The DNA for the CDR3 is TGTGCCAGCAGTTTTGACGGGGGACTAGCGGGGTACAATGAGCAGTTCTTC. Its protein is CASSFDGGLAGYNEQFF.

This clone is a singleton in its sample. This rearrangement joins TRBV6-1 to TRBJ2-5, with 8 bases lining up with TRBD2. V lost 2 bases and J lost 2; bases outside the gene matches: 10. The CDR3 has 17 residues. Germline assignment: CDR1 MNHNS and CDR2 SASEGT. The CDR3 loop reads CASSEWPGSGEQETQYF. The CDR3, as DNA: TGTGCCAGCAGTGAATGGCCGGGTAGCGGGGAACAAGAGACCCAGTACTTC.

The chain has TRBV30 and TRBJ1-2; D is unresolved. Trimming took 0 bases from V and 1 from J, leaving 12 bases between them. CDR3 length: 15 residues. CDR1 is GTSNPN and CDR2 is SVGIG in the germline V gene (reference sequence). The CDR3 nucleotides are TGTGCCTGGAGTGTTGGAGGGCTGGGTAACTATGGCTACACCTTC. Translating gives CAWSVGGLGNYGYTF.

This chain connects TRBV29-1 to TRBJ2-1; D may correspond to TRBD1 or TRBD2 (6 bases each). The CDR3 covers 14 residues. Germline V lookup: CDR1 SQVTM, CDR2 ANQGSEA. V lost 5 bases to trimming and J lost 3 bases, with 14 bases between them. DNA of the CDR3: TGCAGCGTTCGGGGGCAGGCTATCTACAATGAGCAGTTCTTC. It codes for CSVRGQAIYNEQFF.

J is TRBJ1-2 and V is TRBV9, with 12 bases that match TRBD1. In germline, CDR1 is SGDLS, CDR2 YYNGEE. The CDR3 has 16 residues. The J segment lost 8 bases and the V segment lost 3 bases, leaving 11 bases of the junction unmatched. The CDR3 is CASSGGDRGPSWGYTF. The CDR3 nucleotides read TGTGCCAGCAGCGGCGGGGACAGGGGGCCCTCTTGGGGCTACACCTTC.

The gene calls are TRBV28 and TRBJ1-2, with 9 bases lining up with TRBD1. J was trimmed by 6 bases and V by 2 bases; bases with no gene match: 4. Germline V CDR1 and CDR2: MDHEN, SYDVKM. The CDR3 runs 14 residues. The CDR3 DNA follows: TGTGCCAGCAGTTTAGTACAGGGGGCCCATGGCTACACCTTC. Translation: CASSLVQGAHGYTF.

The V and J genes are TRBV28 and TRBJ2-7, with 7 bases aligning to TRBD2. Germline CDR1 and CDR2: MDHEN and SYDVKM. V was clipped by 3 bases and J by 2 bases; unmatched bases: 7. This CDR3 has 15 residues. The CDR3 region is CASSLGGWGTYEQYF. CDR3 bases: TGTGCCAGCAGTTTGGGGGGGTGGGGGACCTACGAGCAGTACTTC.

The chain uses TRBV30 and TRBJ1-1, with a possible D match to TRBD1 (5 bases). Germline V CDR1 and CDR2: GTSNPN, SVGIG (reference sequence). CDR3 length: 14 residues. V was clipped by 0 bases and J by 1 base, with 9 bases between them. The CDR3 nucleotides read TGTGCCTGGAGTGTAAATGGGGGGAACACTGAAGCTTTCTTT. It codes for CAWSVNGGNTEAFF.

J is TRBJ1-1 and V is TRBV9; D is uncertain. Germline assignment: CDR1 SGDLS and CDR2 YYNGEE. Trimming pared 0 bases from V and 3 bases from J, leaving 12 bases between. The CDR3 spans 15 residues. In nucleotides, the CDR3 is TGTGCCAGCAGCGTAGGAGTCCAAGTCGACACTGAAGCTTTCTTT. Translated: CASSVGVQVDTEAFF.

This clone has just a few counts. This chain joins TRBV28 and TRBJ1-5; no clear D. Germline values: CDR1 MDHEN, CDR2 SYDVKM. Trimming shortened V by 4 bases and J by 5 bases, and 15 bases separated the two germline ends. This CDR3 has 15 amino acids. The CDR3 DNA is TGTGCCAGCAGTTCCCAGGTGGACCCTTATCAGCCCCAGCATTTT. It specifies CASSSQVDPYQPQHF.

The chain links TRBV15 to TRBJ1-4, with no clear D. Per germline, CDR1 LNHNV and CDR2 YYDKDF (reference sequence). This CDR3 spans 15 amino acids. Trimming cost V 8 bases and J 3 bases, with 16 bases left between them. The DNA of the CDR3 is TGTGCCACCGTCGGCCGCTATGGCCCTAATGAAAAACTGTTTTTT. This sequence encodes CATVGRYGPNEKLFF. The full variable domain, with the rest looked up from reference TRBV15 and TRBJ1-4, is DAMVIQNPRYQVTQFGKPVTLSCSQTLNHNVMYWYQQKSSQAPKLLFHYYDKDFNNEADTPDNFQSRRPNTSFCFLDIRSPGLGDTAMYLCATVGRYGPNEKLFFGSGTQLSVL.

CDR3 sequence reads: CASSWRRTTYNEQFF. In DNA form, the CDR3 reads TGCGCCAGCAGCTGGCGCCGGACTACCTACAATGAGCAGTTCTTC. V is TRBV5-1 and J is TRBJ2-1, with a possible D match to TRBD2 (6 bases). V lost 3 bases and J 2 bases, leaving 12 bases between the germline ends. CDR3 size: 15 residues. The V gene's germline CDR1 is SGHRS and CDR2 YFSETQ.

The J gene is TRBJ1-1, the V gene TRBV29-1, with TRBD1 matching over 8 bases. Germline trimming cut 7 bases from V and 1 base from J; bases unmatched to any gene: 8. CDR3 length equals 14 residues. CDR1 is SQVTM and CDR2 is ANQGSEA in the germline V gene. This CDR3 is CSGYDRGENTEAFF. DNA of the CDR3: TGCAGCGGATATGACAGGGGAGAGAACACTGAAGCTTTCTTT.

This clone occurred once. The rearrangement uses TRBV5-1 and TRBJ2-2; TRBD1 agrees at 7 bases. Trimming cost V 4 bases and J 3 bases; bases outside gene matches: 6. The CDR3 consists of 15 residues. Germline V gives CDR1 SGHRS, CDR2 YFSETQ. CDR3 loop: CASSLTGQYTGELFF. Written as DNA, the CDR3 is TGCGCCAGCAGCCTGACGGGACAGTACACCGGGGAGCTGTTTTTT.

This chain links TRBV5-5 with TRBJ2-7, with a weak D call TRBD2 (5 bases). The germline gives CDR1 SGHKS, CDR2 YYEKEE (reference sequence). The CDR3 runs 12 residues. Trimming took off 3 bases at V and 9 bases at J, with 13 bases between the two ends. CDR3 region: CASSSTRRAQYF. CDR3 DNA sequence: TGTGCCAGCAGCTCCACACGGCGGGCGCAGTACTTC.

This clone was seen more than once but under ten times. The chain employs TRBV27 and TRBJ2-3; no clear D. V lost 0 bases to trimming and J lost 5 bases, with 9 bases between them. The CDR3 spans 14 residues. The germline V gene encodes CDR1 MNHEY and CDR2 SMNVEV (reference sequence). CDR3 coding DNA: TGTGCCAGCAGTTTATCCGAACGGGTAGATACGCAGTATTTT. It specifies CASSLSERVDTQYF.

This clone has more than one count but fewer than ten. This chain uses TRBV4-3 with TRBJ1-1, with D unclear. The germline CDR1 and CDR2 sequences are LGHNA and YSLEER. Trimming took off 0 bases at V and 1 base at J, with 15 bases between the two ends. The CDR3 is 17 residues long. The CDR3 nucleotides read TGCGCCAGCAGCCAAGATCCCCTGATTGGAGGGAACACTGAAGCTTTCTTT. Residues: CASSQDPLIGGNTEAFF.

This clone was seen only a few times. The chain joins TRBV19 to TRBJ1-3; the D is unclear. The germline V gene encodes CDR1 LNHDA and CDR2 SQIVND (reference sequence). The CDR3 contains 13 residues. Trimming removed 5 bases at V and 5 bases at J, with 10 bases between. The DNA of the CDR3 is TGTGCCAGTAGTTTCGGGGTCAGAAACACCATATATTTT. It translates to CASSFGVRNTIYF.

The genes are TRBV9 and TRBJ1-1, with D hard to call. Trimming took off 0 bases at V and 6 bases at J, with 9 bases between the two ends. The germline V gene encodes CDR1 SGDLS and CDR2 YYNGEE. This CDR3 is 13 amino acids long. CDR3 protein: CASSVGALAEAFF. As DNA, the CDR3 is TGTGCCAGCAGCGTAGGAGCGCTTGCTGAAGCTTTCTTT. The whole variable domain, remainder taken from reference TRBV9 and TRBJ1-1, is DSGVTQTPKHLITATGQRVTLRCSPRSGDLSVYWYQQSLDQGLQFLIQYYNGEERAKGNILERFSAQQFPDLHSELNLSSLELGDSALYFCASSVGALAEAFFGQGTRLTVV.

The V call is TRBV27, the J call TRBJ1-2; D is perhaps TRBD1 (5 bases). The germline CDR1 and CDR2 sequences are MNHEY and SMNVEV (reference sequence). Between the trimmed V and J ends, which lost 6 bases and 9 bases, there was a span of 14 bases. The CDR3 runs 12 residues. CDR3: CASRAGDRSYTF. The CDR3, as DNA: TGTGCCAGCAGAGCCGGCGACAGAAGCTACACCTTC.

The V gene is TRBV5-8, the J gene TRBJ1-1; 8 bases are shared with TRBD1. Germline V gene lookup returns CDR1 SGHTS and CDR2 YDEGEE. The CDR3 is 16 amino acids. Unmatched junction bases numbered 13, after V lost 1 base and J lost 8 bases. The CDR3 DNA reads TGTGCCAGCAGCTTGCTTCGCGGACAGGGACTTCCAGAAGCTTTCTTT. It translates to CASSLLRGQGLPEAFF.

This clone was picked up one time. The chain has TRBV6-1 and TRBJ1-2, with TRBD1 matching 11 bases. CDR3 length equals 16 residues. Trimming at V came to 1 base and at J to 4 bases, leaving 5 bases not matched to a gene. Germline values: CDR1 MNHNS, CDR2 SASEGT. As DNA, the CDR3 is TGTGCCAGCAGTGAAGGGACAGGGGGCGCGGGCTATGGCTACACCTTC. Its translation: CASSEGTGGAGYGYTF.